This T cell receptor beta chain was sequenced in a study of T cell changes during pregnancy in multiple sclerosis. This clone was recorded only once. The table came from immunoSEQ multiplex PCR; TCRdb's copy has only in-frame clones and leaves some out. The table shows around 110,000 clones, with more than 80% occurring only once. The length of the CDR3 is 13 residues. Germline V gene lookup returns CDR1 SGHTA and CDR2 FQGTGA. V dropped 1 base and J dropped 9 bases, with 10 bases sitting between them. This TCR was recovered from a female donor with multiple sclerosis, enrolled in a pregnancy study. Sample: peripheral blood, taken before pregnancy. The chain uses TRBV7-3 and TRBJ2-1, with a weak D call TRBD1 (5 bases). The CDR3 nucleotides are TGTGCCAGCAGCTTAATCCAGGGATTTGAGCAGTTCTTC. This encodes CASSLIQGFEQFF.